These 30 T cell receptor beta chains share one sample of origin, sequenced in a study of CD8 T cells in ankylosing spondylitis. Via MiXCR, TCRdb re-called the 5' RACE reads, giving one row per CDR3 protein. The sample includes roughly 230,000 distinct CDR3 sequences, roughly 8.2% of them seen just once. Material for sequencing was blood, either unsorted or a sorted T cell fraction (not recorded which). The receptors derive from a female donor with ankylosing spondylitis or in good health (not recorded which).

This clonotype has at least ten counts. This chain links TRBV7-9 with TRBJ2-5, with D tentatively TRBD1 (6 bases). V lost 6 bases and J lost 1, with 15 bases in between. CDR1 is SEHNR and CDR2 is FQNEAQ in the germline V gene (reference sequence). This CDR3 has 15 amino acids. The CDR3 coding sequence is TGTGCCAGCAGTCGTCGCACAGGGCTCCAAGAGACCCAGTACTTC. Translation gives CASSRRTGLQETQYF.

Ten or more counts support this clonotype. The gene calls are TRBV20-1 and TRBJ2-3, with D maybe TRBD2 (6 bases). Germline V gene sequence: CDR1 DFQATT, CDR2 SNEGSKA (reference sequence). The CDR3 totals 10 residues. This chain's CDR3 is CRTGEDTQYF. The CDR3 DNA reads as TGCAGGACGGGAGAAGATACGCAGTATTTT.

This clonotype was observed many times. The rearrangement joins TRBV6-2 or TRBV6-3 to TRBJ2-7, with a possible D match to TRBD1 (5 bases). The CDR3 extends over 14 amino acids. Germline values: CDR1 MNHEY, CDR2 SVGEGT. The V end lost 10 bases, the J end lost 2 bases, and 18 bases lay between the germline ends. The CDR3 region is CATGRQGVTYEQYF. The DNA for the CDR3 is TGTGCCACAGGGCGCCAGGGTGTAACCTACGAGCAGTACTTC.

This clonotype was observed at least ten times. The rearrangement links TRBV7-2 to TRBJ2-7; either TRBD1 or TRBD2 may supply D (5 bases each). The V end lost 2 bases, the J end lost 2 bases, and 19 bases lay between the germline ends. Per germline, CDR1 SGHTA and CDR2 FQGNSA. This CDR3 contains 17 residues. The CDR3 region is CASSLMSPGPFTYEQYF. The DNA for the CDR3 is TGTGCCAGCAGCTTAATGAGCCCGGGACCCTTTACCTACGAGCAGTACTTC.

This clonotype was counted once. The chain recombines TRBV9 with TRBJ2-5; D perhaps matches TRBD2 (6 bases). The CDR3 is 16 residues long. Per germline, CDR1 SGDLS and CDR2 YYNGEE. The V and J ends lost 0 bases and 5 bases respectively, with 17 bases between them. In DNA, the CDR3 is TGTGCCAGCAGCGTAGCGGATGGCCTAAGCGGGGAGACCCAGTACTTC. Its translation: CASSVADGLSGETQYF. Using reference TRBV9 and TRBJ2-5 for the parts outside the CDR3, the full variable domain is DSGVTQTPKHLITATGQRVTLRCSPRSGDLSVYWYQQSLDQGLQFLIQYYNGEERAKGNILERFSAQQFPDLHSELNLSSLELGDSALYFCASSVADGLSGETQYFGPGTRLLVL.

This clonotype was counted ten times or more. The chain has TRBV12-3 or TRBV12-4 and TRBJ2-2, with 9 bases aligning to TRBD1. The V and J ends lost 6 bases and 5 bases, in that order; junction bases with no gene match: 16. This CDR3 contains 18 residues. This CDR3 reads CASSRFYATGTGTGELFF. In DNA form, the CDR3 reads TGTGCCAGCAGCCGTTTTTATGCAACCGGGACAGGGACCGGGGAGCTGTTTTTT.

This clonotype was detected many times. This chain uses TRBV20-1 with TRBJ2-1; unclear D gene. The CDR3 sequence is 14 residues long. Germline CDR1 is DFQATT and CDR2 is SNEGSKA (reference sequence). Trimming removed 5 bases at V and 3 bases at J, with 14 bases between. The CDR3, as DNA: TGCAGTGCTTCTTCAGAGCCGGGCTACAATGAGCAGTTCTTC. It yields the protein CSASSEPGYNEQFF.

This clonotype was observed at least ten times. This chain joins TRBV7-2 and TRBJ2-5; maybe TRBD1 (6 bases). This CDR3 has 13 amino acids. V was cut by 2 bases and J by 7 bases, with 11 bases left in between. Looked up from germline, CDR1 is SGHTA and CDR2 is FQGNSA. CDR3 nucleotide sequence: TGTGCCAGCAGCTTAAACAGGGAAGGGACCCAGTACTTC. This translates into CASSLNREGTQYF.

This clonotype was counted ten times or more. The gene calls are TRBV7-8 and TRBJ2-2; unclear D gene. V lost 4 bases, J lost 3 bases, and 3 bases lay in between. The CDR3 spans 12 residues. Germline CDR1 SGHVS, CDR2 FQNEAQ. The CDR3 nucleotides read TGTGCCAGCAGCTACCACACCGGGGAGCTGTTTTTT. Amino acid sequence: CASSYHTGELFF.

This clonotype was found a few times. CDR3 DNA: TGTGCCAGCAGCTTCTCCCTAGCGGGCTTGGATGGCACAGATACGCAGTATTTT. This sequence encodes CASSFSLAGLDGTDTQYF. V is TRBV11-2 and J is TRBJ2-3; TRBD2 aligns across 8 bases. The CDR3 covers 18 residues. Germline CDR1 is SGHAT and CDR2 is FQNNGV. V shed 3 bases and J 1 base; nucleotides not matched to a gene: 12.

This clonotype was seen many times. J is TRBJ2-1 and V is TRBV20-1; possibly TRBD1 for D (6 bases). This CDR3 contains 15 residues. V was clipped by 3 bases and J by 2 bases, with 14 bases between them. Germline assignment: CDR1 DFQATT and CDR2 SNEGSKA (reference sequence). CDR3 residues: CSASVNRDPYNEQFF. The CDR3 nucleotides are TGCAGTGCTAGTGTTAACAGGGATCCCTACAATGAGCAGTTCTTC.

The rearrangement joins TRBV7-2 to TRBJ2-7, with 12 nucleotides matching TRBD1. V shed 2 bases and J 6 bases; nucleotides not matched to a gene: 5. In germline, CDR1 is SGHTA, CDR2 FQGNSA. The CDR3 runs 15 residues. The CDR3 loop is CASSLTGTGGSEQYF. Here the CDR3 DNA reads TGTGCCAGCAGCTTAACCGGGACAGGGGGCAGCGAGCAGTACTTC.

This clonotype was detected many times. This chain joins TRBV7-9 and TRBJ2-7; 7 bases line up with TRBD1. The germline V gene encodes CDR1 SEHNR and CDR2 FQNEAQ (reference sequence). Germline trimming cut 5 bases from V and 3 bases from J; bases unmatched to any gene: 10. CDR3 length: 15 amino acids. CDR3 in amino acids: CASSDSRTGIYEQYF. CDR3 DNA sequence: TGTGCCAGCAGCGACTCTCGGACAGGAATCTACGAGCAGTACTTC. Combining the CDR3 with reference TRBV7-9 and TRBJ2-7 gives the whole variable domain DTGVSQNPRHKITKRGQNVTFRCDPISEHNRLYWYRQTLGQGPEFLTYFQNEAQLEKSRLLSDRFSAERPKGSFSTLEIQRTEQGDSAMYLCASSDSRTGIYEQYFGPGTRLTVT.

This clonotype was detected many times. The chain joins TRBV7-9 to TRBJ2-2, with 9 positions matching TRBD1. CDR3 length: 14 amino acids. The V gene end was trimmed by 3 bases and the J gene end by 8 bases; junction bases not matched to a gene: 4. Germline lookup yields CDR1 SEHNR and CDR2 FQNEAQ (reference sequence). Here the CDR3 reads CASSLDRGYGELFF. The CDR3 nucleotides read TGTGCCAGCAGCTTGGACAGGGGATATGGGGAGCTGTTTTTT.

As regards this clonotype: This may come from a read error, since a much larger clone is one base off. This chain joins TRBV5-5 and TRBJ2-1; TRBD2 aligns across 7 bases. Germline V gives CDR1 SGHKS, CDR2 YYEKEE (reference sequence). CDR3 length equals 13 residues. The CDR3 region has the DNA TGTGTCAGCAGCTGGACTAGGGGCAATGAGCAGTTCTTC. Translating gives CVSSWTRGNEQFF. Combining the CDR3 with reference TRBV5-5 and TRBJ2-1 gives the whole variable domain DAGVTQSPTHLIKTRGQQVTLRCSPISGHKSVSWYQQVLGQGPQFIFQYYEKEERGRGNFPDRFSARQFPNYSSELNVNALLLGDSALYLCVSSWTRGNEQFFGPGTRLTVL.

At least ten counts were recorded for this clonotype. V is TRBV6-5 and J is TRBJ1-1, with 10 bases lining up with TRBD1. Unmatched junction bases numbered 5, after V lost 4 bases and J lost 0 bases. CDR3 size: 16 residues. Germline assignment: CDR1 MNHEY and CDR2 SVGAGI. The CDR3 here is CASSSGTGEMNTEAFF. The DNA for the CDR3 is TGTGCCAGCAGTTCGGGGACAGGGGAGATGAACACTGAAGCTTTCTTT.

This clonotype was detected many times. The chain employs TRBV15 and TRBJ2-3; 10 nucleotides align to TRBD2. V trimming: 1 base; J trimming: 3 bases; junction bases outside the gene matches: 10. The germline gives CDR1 LNHNV, CDR2 YYDKDF (reference sequence). This CDR3 is 18 amino acids long. CDR3 DNA: TGTGCCACCAGCAGAGCTCTAGCTAGCGGGAGAAGGACAGATACGCAGTATTTT. It specifies CATSRALASGRRTDTQYF.

This clonotype appeared many times. The chain links TRBV29-1 to TRBJ1-4; no clear D. Trimming removed 3 bases from V and 8 bases from J, with 7 bases in between. This CDR3 is built from 11 residues. Germline CDR1 SQVTM, CDR2 ANQGSEA. The CDR3 protein is CSVDWEEKLFF. CDR3 sequence (DNA): TGCAGCGTTGATTGGGAAGAAAAACTGTTTTTT.

This chain links TRBV12-3 or TRBV12-4 with TRBJ1-2; 7 bases match TRBD1. V shed 6 bases, J shed 2 bases, and the junction held 12 bases outside the gene matches. CDR3 size: 16 residues. The CDR3 bases are TGTGCCAGCAGGTTGGGGGTTATCAGGGGGAACTATGGCTACACCTTC. Amino acids: CASRLGVIRGNYGYTF.

This clonotype was recorded at least ten times. This rearrangement joins TRBV20-1 to TRBJ2-5; 10 positions agree with TRBD1. Germline V gene sequence: CDR1 DFQATT, CDR2 SNEGSKA (reference sequence). V was pared by 3 bases and J by 10 bases, with 2 bases of the junction left unmatched. The CDR3 has 11 residues. This CDR3 reads CSASGQGVQYF. CDR3 DNA: TGCAGTGCTAGTGGACAGGGGGTCCAGTACTTC.

There are many counts of this clonotype. This rearrangement joins TRBV5-5 to TRBJ2-7; D gene unclear. The CDR3 runs to 14 residues. Germline V lookup: CDR1 SGHKS, CDR2 YYEKEE (reference sequence). Trimming shortened V by 4 bases and J by 2 bases, and 13 bases separated the two germline ends. The CDR3 region has the DNA TGTGCCAGCAGCGCGGACGGGTTTCCCTACGAGCAGTACTTC. It specifies CASSADGFPYEQYF.

This clonotype was seen a handful of times. The chain is built from TRBV11-2 and TRBJ2-4; a weak D match, TRBD2 (6 bases). V was trimmed by 3 bases and J by 6 bases, leaving 21 bases between them. CDR3 length equals 17 residues. Looked up from germline, CDR1 is SGHAT and CDR2 is FQNNGV. CDR3 sequence reads: CASSFLGGTGDRNIQYF. Here the CDR3 DNA reads TGTGCCAGCAGCTTCCTAGGCGGGACCGGAGATAGAAACATTCAGTACTTC.

This clonotype was seen repeatedly, ten times or more. The chain carries TRBV6-1 and TRBJ1-1, with D possibly being TRBD1 (5 bases). Trimming removed 5 bases from V and 4 bases from J, with 17 bases in between. This CDR3 region has 15 residues. Germline-derived CDR1 and CDR2 are MNHNS and SASEGT. CDR3 sequence (DNA): TGTGCCAGCAGTACATTACAGGCCCGGGCCACTGAAGCTTTCTTT. Translated, it gives CASSTLQARATEAFF.

This clonotype was picked up many times. The chain couples TRBV2 to TRBJ1-3; no definite D call. The ends were cut back, 2 bases at V and 4 bases at J, with 9 bases in the middle. From germline, CDR1 is SNHLY and CDR2 FYNNEI. The CDR3 spans 14 residues. CDR3 protein: CASSEPVAGNTIYF. CDR3 nucleotide sequence: TGTGCCAGCAGTGAACCGGTAGCGGGAAACACCATATATTTT. The full variable domain, its missing parts supplied by reference TRBV2 and TRBJ1-3, is EPEVTQTPSHQVTQMGQEVILRCVPISNHLYFYWYRQILGQKVEFLVSFYNNEISEKSEIFDDQFSVERPDGSNFTLKIRSTKLEDSAMYFCASSEPVAGNTIYFGEGSWLTVV.

This clonotype was counted at least ten times. The chain recombines TRBV3-1 with TRBJ2-2; D is possibly TRBD2 (5 bases). The CDR3 is 13 amino acids. CDR1 LGHDT and CDR2 YNNKEL come from the germline V gene (reference sequence). The V and J ends lost 7 bases and 7 bases respectively, with 13 bases between them. The CDR3 bases are TGTGCCAGCAAACCCTCCGGGGACGGGGAGCTGTTTTTT. It translates to CASKPSGDGELFF.

This clonotype was found many times. The gene calls are TRBV6-1 and TRBJ1-3; D possibly corresponds to TRBD1 (5 bases). CDR1 and CDR2 (germline): MNHNS, SASEGT. The germline V and J ends were trimmed by 7 bases and 4 bases, with 14 bases remaining between them. The CDR3 is 14 residues long. DNA for the CDR3: TGTGCCAGCAAGGGACGGGGGGTCGGAAACACCATATATTTT. It yields the protein CASKGRGVGNTIYF.

This clonotype has more than one count but fewer than ten. V gene TRBV10-1 combines with J gene TRBJ2-5; D is perhaps TRBD2 (5 bases). Germline V gene sequence: CDR1 WNHNN, CDR2 SYGVQD (reference sequence). Trimming left V 6 bases short and J 4 bases short, with 12 bases between. The CDR3 loop spans 13 amino acids. The CDR3 sequence: CASRPSGAETQYF. The DNA for the CDR3 is TGCGCCAGCAGACCAAGCGGAGCAGAGACCCAGTACTTC.

The chain employs TRBV7-9 and TRBJ2-5, with no clear D. The CDR3 loop spans 14 amino acids. The V end was cut by 1 base, the J end by 5 bases, with 11 bases between. In germline, CDR1 is SEHNR, CDR2 FQNEAQ (reference sequence). CDR3: CASSLEPRVETQYF. The CDR3, as DNA: TGTGCCAGCAGCTTAGAACCTAGGGTCGAGACCCAGTACTTC.

There are many counts of this clonotype. This sequence joins TRBV2 and TRBJ2-7; 7 nucleotides line up with TRBD2. CDR1 is SNHLY, CDR2 FYNNEI, per germline. Trimming cost V 9 bases and J 6 bases; bases outside gene matches: 11. The CDR3 totals 13 residues. Written as DNA, the CDR3 is TGTGCCAGTAGGCCGGGACTACCTTTCGAGCAGTACTTC. Protein sequence: CASRPGLPFEQYF.

The table lists this clonotype with many counts. The chain is built from TRBV24-1 and TRBJ1-5; D perhaps matches TRBD1 (5 bases). From germline, CDR1 is KGHDR and CDR2 SFDVKD. Trimming took off 5 bases at V and 2 bases at J, with 9 bases between the two ends. CDR3 length: 14 amino acids. In nucleotides, the CDR3 is TGTGCCACCAGTGGGACGGGGGGCAATCAGCCCCAGCATTTT. This sequence encodes CATSGTGGNQPQHF.